This T cell receptor (beta chain) was captured by sequencing in a study of CD8+CD57+ T cells in acquired aplastic anemia. Overall study context: An average of approximately 3.2 ug of DNA was obtained from sorted CD4+ and CD8+ cells. Findings of the study overall: Both patients and controls carried the same twenty-nine CD8+ CDR3 sequences. Any difference that existed in CD8+ Simpson's diversity between patients and controls was not significant.

CD8+CD57+ cell expansion, shown by flow cytometry, had occurred in the patients selected for sequencing. Patient blood was sampled before any therapy had been received. The table lists this clonotype with many counts. Its antigen is not identified. The germline V and J ends were trimmed by 3 bases and 10 bases, with 16 bases remaining between them. Germline loops: CDR1 DFQATT, CDR2 SNEGSKA (reference sequence). The CDR3 consists of 14 residues. The use of genomic DNA as template underpinned the TCR beta VDJ and CDR3 profiling. MiXCR, run by TCRdb on the reads, gives a single entry per CDR3 protein. The table lists some 200,000 distinct CDR3 sequences, around 50% of them singletons, with roughly 21% in the top ten.

The sequence was collected from a human donor with aplastic anemia. The rearrangement joins TRBV20-1 to TRBJ1-6, with D unresolved. Specimen: sorted CD4+, CD8+, or CD8+CD57+ T cells (not recorded which) from PBMCs. In DNA, the CDR3 is TGCAGTGCTAGTTTGACGGTCGACAAGTCACCCCTCCACTTT. Translating gives CSASLTVDKSPLHF.